The 18 T cell receptor beta chains reported below all come from one sample, sequenced in a study of shared clonotypes between healthy human individuals. Naive CD8 cells comprised CD45RO-negative, CCR7-positively selected cells, excluding terminally differentiated effector memory CD45RA+ cells. Only in-frame clones appear in the TCRdb table, and some are missing; sequencing was by immunoSEQ multiplex PCR. The sample shows about 2.1 million clones, about 92% of them seen only once. The sequencing input was naive CD8+ T cells from PBMCs. The receptors were sampled from a man aged 18 to 29 in good health. Some clones in this sample may be carry-over from other donors' samples.

The chain combines TRBV6-5 with TRBJ2-3; 8 positions match TRBD1. There are 15 residues in the CDR3. The germline CDR1 and CDR2 sequences are MNHEY and SVGAGI. J gave up 2 bases and V 0 bases, and 1 base lay outside the gene matches. DNA of the CDR3: TGTGCCAGCAGTTACTCGGACAGGGCCACAGATACGCAGTATTTT. Translated, it gives CASSYSDRATDTQYF.

This clone was recorded only once. Other DNA variants within this sample encode the same CDR3. V and J are TRBV9 and TRBJ1-4; D may be TRBD1 (5 bases). The V gene lost 4 bases and the J gene lost 3 bases, with 13 bases spanning the gap. Germline CDR1 reads SGDLS; CDR2 reads YYNGEE. The CDR3 runs to 15 residues. The CDR3 DNA is TGTGCCAGCAGCCCCGGCGGGGGTGCTAATGAAAAACTGTTTTTT. Translated: CASSPGGGANEKLFF.

The chain has TRBV5-5 and TRBJ2-5, with TRBD2 as a possible D gene (5 bases). CDR1 SGHKS and CDR2 YYEKEE come from the germline V gene (reference sequence). The length of the CDR3 is 15 residues. Trimming removed 4 bases at V and 5 bases at J, with 18 bases between. Here the CDR3 DNA reads TGTGCCAGCAGCCCGCCGGGCGGGCCGTGGGAGACCCAGTACTTC. This sequence encodes CASSPPGGPWETQYF.

The DNA of the CDR3 is TGTGCCAGCAGTGTGCCCACTGGGGGCCTCTACGAGCAGTACTTC. Amino acids: CASSVPTGGLYEQYF. V usage is TRBV6-1 and J usage is TRBJ2-7; possibly TRBD1 for D (6 bases). CDR1 MNHNS and CDR2 SASEGT come from the germline V gene. This CDR3 spans 15 amino acids. V lost 4 bases and J 3 bases, leaving 16 bases between the germline ends.

V usage is TRBV27 and J usage is TRBJ2-7; 12 bases match TRBD2. Germline V lookup: CDR1 MNHEY, CDR2 SMNVEV (reference sequence). Unmatched junction bases numbered 9, after V lost 4 bases and J lost 5 bases. The CDR3 loop spans 16 amino acids. CDR3 sequence: CASSSTPTSGRHEQYF. The CDR3 DNA sequence: TGTGCCAGCAGTTCTACCCCGACTAGCGGGAGACACGAGCAGTACTTC.

This sequence joins TRBV15 and TRBJ2-7; perhaps TRBD1 as D (6 bases). Germline values: CDR1 LNHNV, CDR2 YYDKDF (reference sequence). There are 15 residues in the CDR3. Trimming stripped 1 base from V and 4 bases from J, with 14 bases between. DNA for the CDR3: TGTGCCACCAGCAGAGTTACAGGGCCCCTATACGAGCAGTACTTC. It translates to CATSRVTGPLYEQYF.

The J gene is TRBJ2-1, the V gene TRBV7-9, with 11 bases aligning to TRBD2. CDR1 and CDR2 (germline): SEHNR, FQNEAQ (reference sequence). The CDR3 runs to 14 residues. Unmatched junction bases numbered 0, after V lost 4 bases and J lost 4 bases. CDR3 nucleotide sequence: TGTGCCAGCAGCTCTAGCGGGAGGTACAATGAGCAGTTCTTC. Translated, it gives CASSSSGRYNEQFF.

This clone is a singleton in its sample. This chain uses TRBV7-2 with TRBJ2-7; D gene ambiguous. The germline V gene has CDR1 SGHTA and CDR2 FQGNSA. The V end lost 4 bases, the J end lost 3 bases, and 10 bases lay between the germline ends. This CDR3 comprises 13 residues. The CDR3 DNA is TGTGCCAGCAGCTCTTTTGGGGTCTACGAGCAGTACTTC. Amino acid sequence: CASSSFGVYEQYF. The full variable domain, in which reference TRBV7-2 and TRBJ2-7 provide the parts outside the CDR3, is GAGVSQSPSNKVTEKGKDVELRCDPISGHTALYWYRQSLGQGLEFLIYFQGNSAPDKSGLPSDRFSAERTGGSVSTLTIQRTQQEDSAVYLCASSSFGVYEQYFGPGTRLTVT.

In nucleotides, the CDR3 is TGCAGCGCTTGGACAGGGGATACGCAGTATTTT. Its translation: CSAWTGDTQYF. The chain couples TRBV29-1 to TRBJ2-3; 8 bases fit TRBD1. V gave up 7 bases and J gave up 6 bases; unmatched junction bases: 3. The V gene's germline CDR1 is SQVTM and CDR2 ANQGSEA. The CDR3 extends over 11 amino acids.

This chain connects TRBV29-1 to TRBJ2-5, with a possible D match to TRBD1 (6 bases). With the DNA end fitting TRBJ2-7 better, the J assignment may be wrong. Germline loops: CDR1 SQVTM, CDR2 ANQGSEA. CDR3 length: 14 amino acids. The CDR3 loop reads CSVLGAGVRNEQYF. DNA for the CDR3: TGCAGCGTCCTGGGGGCAGGGGTACGCAACGAGCAGTACTTC.

The chain combines TRBV7-2 with TRBJ1-3; no reliable D call. The CDR3 has 17 residues. Between the trimmed V and J ends, which lost 4 bases and 2 bases, there was a span of 18 bases. CDR1 and CDR2 (germline): SGHTA, FQGNSA. CDR3 amino acids: CASSSPQGWFTGNTIYF. CDR3 DNA: TGTGCCAGCAGCTCTCCCCAAGGGTGGTTCACTGGAAACACCATATATTTT.

The genes are TRBV27 and TRBJ2-7; tentative D call: TRBD1 (5 bases). Per germline, CDR1 MNHEY and CDR2 SMNVEV (reference sequence). Trimming stripped 5 bases from V and 2 bases from J, with 19 bases between. This CDR3 has 16 residues. CDR3 amino acids: CASSETLRDFTYEQYF. In nucleotides, the CDR3 is TGTGCCAGCAGTGAGACGCTCAGGGATTTCACCTACGAGCAGTACTTC.

The J gene is TRBJ1-2, the V gene TRBV7-9, with D possibly being TRBD1 (5 bases). This CDR3 has 16 amino acids. The V end lost 5 bases, the J end lost 1 base, and 17 bases lay between the germline ends. The V gene's germline CDR1 is SEHNR and CDR2 FQNEAQ (reference sequence). CDR3 protein: CASSEPRDGYNYGYTF. For the CDR3, the DNA is TGTGCCAGCAGCGAGCCCCGGGACGGCTATAACTATGGCTACACCTTC.

The chain links TRBV21-1 to TRBJ2-7; TRBD2 is the table's D call, not checked against the DNA. TRBV21-1 is annotated as a pseudogene. This CDR3 is built from 17 residues. The CDR3 protein is CASTTRGLVRGLYEQYF. The CDR3 DNA reads TGTGCCAGCACCACCCGGGGCCTCGTTCGGGGACTCTACGAGCAGTACTTC.

The gene calls are TRBV9 and TRBJ1-2, with no clear D. CDR3 length: 13 amino acids. In germline, CDR1 is SGDLS, CDR2 YYNGEE. V was shortened by 3 bases and J by 0 bases, with 6 bases between the two germline ends. CDR3 sequence (DNA): TGTGCCAGCAGCGGACGCCCTAACTATGGCTACACCTTC. It translates to CASSGRPNYGYTF.

This clone occurred once. V usage is TRBV7-2 and J usage is TRBJ2-5, with D tentatively TRBD2 (6 bases). This CDR3 contains 13 residues. Germline V lookup: CDR1 SGHTA, CDR2 FQGNSA. V lost 6 bases and J lost 2, with 10 bases in between. The CDR3 nucleotides read TGTGCCAGCAGGATTAGCGGTCAAGAGACCCAGTACTTC. As protein: CASRISGQETQYF.

This clone was observed once. The genes are TRBV6-5 and TRBJ2-7; the match to TRBD2 covers 10 bases. Germline CDR1 is MNHEY and CDR2 is SVGAGI. V lost 3 bases to trimming and J lost 2 bases; unmatched junction nucleotides: 4. The CDR3 is made up of 15 amino acids. The CDR3 coding sequence is TGTGCCAGCAGTTATGGACTAGCGGACACCTACGAGCAGTACTTC. Translated, it gives CASSYGLADTYEQYF.

The chain carries TRBV6-5 and TRBJ1-1; a weak D match, TRBD1 (6 bases). Trimming took off 6 bases at V and 10 bases at J, with 24 bases between the two ends. This CDR3 is 15 amino acids long. The germline V gene encodes CDR1 MNHEY and CDR2 SVGAGI. The CDR3 protein is CASRNGGGRVDGAFF. The CDR3 DNA sequence: TGTGCCAGCAGAAATGGCGGGGGGCGAGTCGACGGAGCTTTCTTT.